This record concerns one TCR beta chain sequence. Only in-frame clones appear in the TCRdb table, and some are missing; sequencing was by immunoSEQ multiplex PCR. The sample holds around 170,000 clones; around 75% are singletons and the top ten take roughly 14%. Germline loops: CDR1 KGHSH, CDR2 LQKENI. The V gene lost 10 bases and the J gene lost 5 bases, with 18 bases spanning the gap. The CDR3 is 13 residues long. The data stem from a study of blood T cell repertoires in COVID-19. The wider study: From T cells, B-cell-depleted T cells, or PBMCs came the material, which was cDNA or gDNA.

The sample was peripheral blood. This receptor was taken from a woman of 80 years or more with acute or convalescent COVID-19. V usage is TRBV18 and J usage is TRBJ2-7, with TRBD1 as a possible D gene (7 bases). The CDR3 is CATRGGGINEQYF. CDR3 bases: TGTGCCACCCGAGGGGGCGGGATAAACGAGCAGTACTTC.